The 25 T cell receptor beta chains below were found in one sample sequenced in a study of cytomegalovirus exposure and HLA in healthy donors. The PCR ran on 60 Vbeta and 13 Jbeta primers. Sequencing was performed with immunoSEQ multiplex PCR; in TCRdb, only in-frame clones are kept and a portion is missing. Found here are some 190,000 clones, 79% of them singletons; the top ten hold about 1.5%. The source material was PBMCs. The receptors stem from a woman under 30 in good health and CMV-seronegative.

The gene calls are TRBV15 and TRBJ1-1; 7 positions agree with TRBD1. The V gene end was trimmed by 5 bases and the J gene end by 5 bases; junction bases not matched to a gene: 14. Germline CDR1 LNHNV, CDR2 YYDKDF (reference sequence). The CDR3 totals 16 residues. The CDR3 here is CATSFGFGRGRTEAFF. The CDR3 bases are TGTGCCACCAGCTTCGGTTTTGGCAGGGGGAGGACTGAAGCTTTCTTT.

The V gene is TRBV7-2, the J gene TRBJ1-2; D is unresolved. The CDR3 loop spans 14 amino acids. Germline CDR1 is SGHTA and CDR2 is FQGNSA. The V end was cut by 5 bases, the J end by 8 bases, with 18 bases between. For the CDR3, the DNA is TGTGCCAGCAGCCCGGGGATTGTGGTTGGAGGCTACACCTTC. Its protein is CASSPGIVVGGYTF.

CDR3: CASSQAGTENTEAFF. The CDR3 bases are TGCGCCAGCAGCCAAGCAGGGACAGAGAACACTGAAGCTTTCTTT. The chain couples TRBV4-1 to TRBJ1-1, with 7 bases that match TRBD1. The V and J ends lost 1 base and 1 base, in that order; junction bases with no gene match: 3. The CDR3 has 15 residues. CDR1 is MGHRA, CDR2 YSYEKL, per germline.

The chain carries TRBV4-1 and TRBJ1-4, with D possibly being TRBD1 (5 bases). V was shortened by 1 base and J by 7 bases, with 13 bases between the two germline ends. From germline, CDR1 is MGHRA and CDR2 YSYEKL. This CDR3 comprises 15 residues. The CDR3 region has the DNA TGCGCCAGCAGCCAAGTTTCCAGGGTGGGTGAAAAACTGTTTTTT. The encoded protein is CASSQVSRVGEKLFF.

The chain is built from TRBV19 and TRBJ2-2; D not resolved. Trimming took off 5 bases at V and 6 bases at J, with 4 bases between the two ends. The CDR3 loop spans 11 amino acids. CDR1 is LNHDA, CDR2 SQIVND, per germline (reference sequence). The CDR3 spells CASSLAGELFF. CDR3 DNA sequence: TGTGCCAGTAGTCTTGCCGGGGAGCTGTTTTTT.

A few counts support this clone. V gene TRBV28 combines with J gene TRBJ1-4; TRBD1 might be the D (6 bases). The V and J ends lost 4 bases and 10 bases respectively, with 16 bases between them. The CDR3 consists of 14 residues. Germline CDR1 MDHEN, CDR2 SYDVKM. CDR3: CASSSRTAVGKLFF. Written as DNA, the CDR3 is TGTGCCAGCAGTTCGCGGACAGCAGTAGGAAAACTGTTTTTT.

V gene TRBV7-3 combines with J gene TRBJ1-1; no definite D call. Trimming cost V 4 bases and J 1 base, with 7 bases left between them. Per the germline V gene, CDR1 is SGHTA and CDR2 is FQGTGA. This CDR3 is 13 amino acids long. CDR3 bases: TGTGCCAGCAGCTATAATCGGAACACTGAAGCTTTCTTT. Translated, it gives CASSYNRNTEAFF.

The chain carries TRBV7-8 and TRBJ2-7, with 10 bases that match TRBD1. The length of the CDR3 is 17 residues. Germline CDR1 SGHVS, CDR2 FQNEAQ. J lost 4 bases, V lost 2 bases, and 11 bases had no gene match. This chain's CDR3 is CASSLLGGGGQGYEQYF. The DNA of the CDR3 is TGTGCCAGCAGCTTATTAGGGGGAGGGGGACAGGGGTACGAGCAGTACTTC.

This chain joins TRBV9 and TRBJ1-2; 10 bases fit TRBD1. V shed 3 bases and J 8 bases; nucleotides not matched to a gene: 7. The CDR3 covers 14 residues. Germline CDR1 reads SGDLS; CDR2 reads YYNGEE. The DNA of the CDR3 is TGTGCCAGCAGCGCGGCGGACAGGGGGTACGGCTACACCTTC. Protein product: CASSAADRGYGYTF. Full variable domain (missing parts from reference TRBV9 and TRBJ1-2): DSGVTQTPKHLITATGQRVTLRCSPRSGDLSVYWYQQSLDQGLQFLIQYYNGEERAKGNILERFSAQQFPDLHSELNLSSLELGDSALYFCASSAADRGYGYTFGSGTRLTVV.

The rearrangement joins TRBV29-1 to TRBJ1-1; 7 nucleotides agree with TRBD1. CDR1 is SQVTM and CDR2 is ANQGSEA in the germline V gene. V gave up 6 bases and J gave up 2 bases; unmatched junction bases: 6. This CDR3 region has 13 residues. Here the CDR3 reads CSVRTGENTEAFF. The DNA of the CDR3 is TGCAGCGTACGGACAGGAGAAAACACTGAAGCTTTCTTT.

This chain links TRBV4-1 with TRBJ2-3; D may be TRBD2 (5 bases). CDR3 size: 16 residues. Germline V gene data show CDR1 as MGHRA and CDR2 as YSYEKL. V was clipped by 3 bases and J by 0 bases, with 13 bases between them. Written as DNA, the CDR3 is TGCGCCAGCAGCCAGGAGGATTCGTATAGCACAGATACGCAGTATTTT. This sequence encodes CASSQEDSYSTDTQYF.

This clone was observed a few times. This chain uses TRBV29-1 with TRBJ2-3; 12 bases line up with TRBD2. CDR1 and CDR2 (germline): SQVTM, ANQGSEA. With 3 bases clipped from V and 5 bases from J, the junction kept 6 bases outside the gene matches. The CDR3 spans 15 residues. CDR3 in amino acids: CSVDQTSGGGDTQYF. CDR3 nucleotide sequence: TGCAGCGTTGACCAGACTAGCGGGGGTGGAGATACGCAGTATTTT.

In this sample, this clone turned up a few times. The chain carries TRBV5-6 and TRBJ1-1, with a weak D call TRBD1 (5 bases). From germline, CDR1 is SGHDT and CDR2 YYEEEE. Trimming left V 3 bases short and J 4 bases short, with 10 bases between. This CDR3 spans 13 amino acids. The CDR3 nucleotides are TGTGCCAGCAGCTGGGATAGGGGCACTGAAGCTTTCTTT. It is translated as CASSWDRGTEAFF.

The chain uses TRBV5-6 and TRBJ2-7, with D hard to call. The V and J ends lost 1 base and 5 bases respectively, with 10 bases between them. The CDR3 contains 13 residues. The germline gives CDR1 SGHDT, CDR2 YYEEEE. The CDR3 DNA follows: TGTGCCAGCAGCTTGAACACGTTTCACGAGCAGTACTTC. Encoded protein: CASSLNTFHEQYF.

Written as DNA, the CDR3 is TGTGCCAGCAGCTTAAAACCCGGGGAGAACACTGAAGCTTTCTTT. Translation gives CASSLKPGENTEAFF. The chain joins TRBV7-9 to TRBJ1-1, with no clear D. This CDR3 has 15 residues. Germline assignment: CDR1 SEHNR and CDR2 FQNEAQ (reference sequence). The ends were cut back, 2 bases at V and 1 base at J, with 11 bases in the middle.

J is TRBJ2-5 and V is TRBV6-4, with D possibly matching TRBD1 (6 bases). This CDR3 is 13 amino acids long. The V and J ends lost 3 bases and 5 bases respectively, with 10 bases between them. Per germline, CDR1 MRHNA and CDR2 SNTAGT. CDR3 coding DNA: TGTGCCAGCAGTGAACAGGGCGGGGAGACCCAGTACTTC. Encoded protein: CASSEQGGETQYF.

The CDR3 spells CASREGGQGPYEQYF. CDR3 nucleotides: TGCGCCAGCAGAGAAGGAGGACAGGGTCCCTACGAGCAGTACTTC. The chain couples TRBV10-2 to TRBJ2-7; 8 positions agree with TRBD1. The V segment lost 6 bases and the J segment 2 bases; nucleotides outside the gene matches: 9. The CDR3 extends over 15 amino acids. Germline loops: CDR1 WSHSY, CDR2 SAAADI.

Here the CDR3 reads CASSTDSPLHF. The DNA for the CDR3 is TGTGCCAGCAGTACGGATTCACCCCTCCACTTT. The chain carries TRBV28 and TRBJ1-6; no clear D gene. CDR1 and CDR2 (germline): MDHEN, SYDVKM. This CDR3 region has 11 residues. The V and J ends lost 5 bases and 8 bases respectively, with 4 bases between them.

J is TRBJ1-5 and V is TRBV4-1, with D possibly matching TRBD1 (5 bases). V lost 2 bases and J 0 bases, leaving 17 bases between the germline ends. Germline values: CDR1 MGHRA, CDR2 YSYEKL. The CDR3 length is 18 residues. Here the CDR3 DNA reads TGCGCCAGCAGCCAAAAATCTCAGGGACTGTATAGCAATCAGCCCCAGCATTTT. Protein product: CASSQKSQGLYSNQPQHF.

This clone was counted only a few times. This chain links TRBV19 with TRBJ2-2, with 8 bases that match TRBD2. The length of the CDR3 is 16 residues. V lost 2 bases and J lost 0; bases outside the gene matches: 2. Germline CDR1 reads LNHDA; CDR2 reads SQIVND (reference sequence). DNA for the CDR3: TGTGCCAGTAGTATACAAGCGGGGGCGAACACCGGGGAGCTGTTTTTT. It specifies CASSIQAGANTGELFF.

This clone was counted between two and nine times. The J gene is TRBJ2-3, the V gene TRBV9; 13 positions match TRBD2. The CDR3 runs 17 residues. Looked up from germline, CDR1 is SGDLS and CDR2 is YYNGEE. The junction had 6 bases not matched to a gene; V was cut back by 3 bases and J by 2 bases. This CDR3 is CASSARGLAGNTDTQYF. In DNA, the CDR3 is TGTGCCAGCAGCGCTAGGGGACTAGCGGGGAACACAGATACGCAGTATTTT.

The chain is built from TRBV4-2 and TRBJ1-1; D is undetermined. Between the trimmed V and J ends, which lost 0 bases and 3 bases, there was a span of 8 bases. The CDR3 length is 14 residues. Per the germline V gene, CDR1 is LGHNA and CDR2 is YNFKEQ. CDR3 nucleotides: TGTGCCAGCAGCCAAGAAGTGCGAGACACTGAAGCTTTCTTT. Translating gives CASSQEVRDTEAFF.

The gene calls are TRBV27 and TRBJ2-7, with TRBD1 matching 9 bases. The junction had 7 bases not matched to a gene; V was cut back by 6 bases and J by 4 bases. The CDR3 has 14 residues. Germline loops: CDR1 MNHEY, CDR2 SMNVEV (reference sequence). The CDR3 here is CASRPPGQGYEQYF. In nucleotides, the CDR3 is TGTGCCAGCAGACCTCCGGGACAGGGATACGAGCAGTACTTC.

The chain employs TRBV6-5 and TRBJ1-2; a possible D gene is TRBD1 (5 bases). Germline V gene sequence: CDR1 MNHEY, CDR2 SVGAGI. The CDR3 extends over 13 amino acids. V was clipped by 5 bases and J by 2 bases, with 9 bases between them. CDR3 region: CASSLDTNYGYTF. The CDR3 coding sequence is TGTGCCAGCAGTCTGGACACGAACTATGGCTACACCTTC.

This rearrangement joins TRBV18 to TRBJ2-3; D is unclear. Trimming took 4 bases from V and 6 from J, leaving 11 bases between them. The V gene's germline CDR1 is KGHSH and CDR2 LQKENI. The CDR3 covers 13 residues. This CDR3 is CASSLSLRDTQYF. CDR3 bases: TGTGCCAGCTCACTATCACTCCGGGATACGCAGTATTTT.